Here is one T cell receptor beta chain with its context. Its antigen remains unidentified. The CDR3 contains 13 residues. Trimming took off 6 bases at V and 6 bases at J, with 15 bases between the two ends. CDR1 and CDR2 from the germline V gene are SNHLY and FYNNEI. The data were taken from a study of healthy donors' naive CD4 and CD8 T cells. A linear amplification protocol produced the TCR libraries from approximately 460 ng of total RNA. TCRdb independently ran MiXCR on the reads; one entry per CDR3 protein. Among roughly 200,000 distinct CDR3 sequences, about 70% were seen once, and the ten largest hold more than 2%. Study-level results: Chains were not paired, since alpha and beta were sequenced in bulk. Bias from naive T cell homeostatic proliferation was not addressed.

Material for sequencing was naive CD4+ and CD8+ T cells sorted from blood, pooled from several donors. The chain couples TRBV2 to TRBJ2-7; no definite D call. The sequence derives from a pool of human donors in good health; the sample pools cells from several healthy donors. This chain's CDR3 is CASRYPAVGEQYF. CDR3 DNA sequence: TGTGCCAGCAGGTATCCAGCCGTAGGCGAGCAGTACTTC.